This TCR beta chain is drawn from a study of identical twins. TCRdb re-called the 5' RACE reads through MiXCR, storing one row per CDR3 protein. The profile covers roughly 490,000 distinct CDR3 sequences, with about 13% appearing a single time and approximately 0.98% taken by the ten largest. Notes on this clonotype: Its antigen is unknown.

Regarding the study as a whole: Zero-insertion analyses might be partly confounded by invariant T cells like MAIT and iNKT. Fewer insertions marked abundant cord blood beta clonotypes; young adult naive trended weakly, memory not at all.

CDR3 length: 14 amino acids. The V gene's germline CDR1 is SGHTA and CDR2 FQGNSA. V lost 1 base to trimming and J lost 6 bases, with 13 bases between them. These sequences were also reported in another study, on yellow fever vaccine responses in identical twins.

The receptor's source is a woman under 30 in good health. The V call is TRBV7-2, the J call TRBJ2-7, with D possibly being TRBD1 (6 bases). Sequencing input: CD4+ T cells sorted from blood. Here the CDR3 DNA reads TGTGCCAGCAGCTTAGATCTCAGGGGTATCGAGCAGTACTTC. Protein sequence: CASSLDLRGIEQYF.